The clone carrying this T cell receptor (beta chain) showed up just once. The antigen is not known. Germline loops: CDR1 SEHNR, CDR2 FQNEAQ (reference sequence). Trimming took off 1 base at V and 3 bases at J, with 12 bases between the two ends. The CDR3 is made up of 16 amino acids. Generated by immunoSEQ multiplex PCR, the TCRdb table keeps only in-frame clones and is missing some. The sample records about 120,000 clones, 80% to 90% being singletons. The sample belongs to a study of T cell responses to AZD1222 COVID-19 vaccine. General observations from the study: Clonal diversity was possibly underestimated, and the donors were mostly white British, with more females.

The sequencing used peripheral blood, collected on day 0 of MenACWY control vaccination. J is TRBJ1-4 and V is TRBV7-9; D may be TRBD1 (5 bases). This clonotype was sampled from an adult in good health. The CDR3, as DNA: TGTGCCAGCAGCTTAGGAGGGGCGGTAGCTAATGAAAAACTGTTTTTT. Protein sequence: CASSLGGAVANEKLFF.